Below are 4 T cell receptor beta chains sequenced from a single sample in a study of cytomegalovirus exposure and HLA in healthy donors (dated by TCRdb to 2016 to 2017). The library was produced with the immunoSEQ multiplex PCR assay. For the multiplex PCR, a mixture combining 60 forward primers for TCR Vbeta segments and 13 reverse primers for TCR Jbeta segments was used. Here the immuneACCESS table is served through TCRdb, limited to in-frame sequences with V and J called. Missing clones are a known gap in these copies; in checked studies unresolved V genes cover under half, and the rest lacks a known reason. This sample lists about 98,000 clones; roughly 76% were detected once. The ten largest clones add up to approximately 9.2% of the sample. The source material was PBMCs. The receptors shown here come from a human donor in good health.

The gene calls are TRBV5-4 and TRBJ1-2; possible D gene TRBD1, 6 bases. The CDR3 extends over 11 amino acids. V was clipped by 3 bases and J by 10 bases, with 10 bases between them. Germline V gene data show CDR1 as SGHNT and CDR2 as YYREEE (reference sequence). The CDR3 nucleotides are TGTGCCAGCAGCTGGGGGCGTTCCTACACCTTC. Protein: CASSWGRSYTF.

This clone was observed many times. V usage is TRBV5-6 and J usage is TRBJ1-1, with TRBD1 matching 9 bases. The CDR3 has 12 amino acids. The germline V gene has CDR1 SGHDT and CDR2 YYEEEE. With 7 bases clipped from V and 7 bases from J, the junction kept 5 bases outside the gene matches. DNA for the CDR3: TGTGCCAGCCACGACAGGGGGATTGAAGCTTTCTTT. Translated, it gives CASHDRGIEAFF.

This clone has just a few counts. The chain is built from TRBV25-1 and TRBJ1-1; 8 bases map to TRBD1. Germline lookup yields CDR1 MGHDK and CDR2 SYGVNS. V trimming: 8 bases; J trimming: 5 bases; junction bases outside the gene matches: 13. The CDR3 covers 15 residues. This CDR3 is CASSSPGQGGTEAFF. CDR3 DNA sequence: TGTGCCAGCTCCTCACCTGGACAGGGAGGGACTGAAGCTTTCTTT.

J is TRBJ2-5 and V is TRBV19; 8 bases match TRBD2. V lost 4 bases, J lost 1 base, and 2 bases stayed unmatched. The germline CDR1 and CDR2 sequences are LNHDA and SQIVND (reference sequence). This CDR3 is 14 amino acids long. CDR3 sequence (DNA): TGTGCCAGTAGTAGCGGGGGGCTCCAAGAGACCCAGTACTTC. Translated, it gives CASSSGGLQETQYF.